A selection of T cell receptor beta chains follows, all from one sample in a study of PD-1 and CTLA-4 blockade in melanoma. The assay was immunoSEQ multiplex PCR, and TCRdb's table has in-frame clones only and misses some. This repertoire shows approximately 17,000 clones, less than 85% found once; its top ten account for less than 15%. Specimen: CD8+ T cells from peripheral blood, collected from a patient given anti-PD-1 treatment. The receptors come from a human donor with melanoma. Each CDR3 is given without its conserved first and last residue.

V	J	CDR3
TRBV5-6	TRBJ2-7	ASSFGMAEQY
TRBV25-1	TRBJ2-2	ASRTVGTSGWELF
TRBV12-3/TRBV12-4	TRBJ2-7	ASSLGYEQY
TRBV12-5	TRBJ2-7	ASGLTTTRHEQY
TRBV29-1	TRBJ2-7	SVEGDGSSYEQY
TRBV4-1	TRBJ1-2	ASSQERTGATYGYT
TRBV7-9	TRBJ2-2	ASSFSDRANTGELF
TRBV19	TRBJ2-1	ASSITGSSYNEQF
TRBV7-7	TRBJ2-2	ASSLVMLERGETNTGELF
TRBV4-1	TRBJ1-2	ASSQDREGQRRYGYT
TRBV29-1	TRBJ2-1	SVLDVYSLDNEQF
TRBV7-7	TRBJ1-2	ASRVIANYGYT
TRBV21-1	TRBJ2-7	ASSKGYSGTGDFSSYEQY
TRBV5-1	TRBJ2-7	ASSPGHNYEQY
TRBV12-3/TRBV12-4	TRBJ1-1	ASRSAGYTEAF
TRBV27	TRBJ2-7	ASSFGGISYEQY
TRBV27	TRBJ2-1	ASSFGVQGGNEQF
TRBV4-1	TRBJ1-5	ASSQAGGNQPQH
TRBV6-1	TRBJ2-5	ASSEARWAGGKQETQY
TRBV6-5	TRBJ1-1	ASRTGGVTEAF
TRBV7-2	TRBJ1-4	ASSTGGRLTNEKLF
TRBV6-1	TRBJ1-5	ASSEWESNQPQH
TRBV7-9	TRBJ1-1	ASSLEGPEAF
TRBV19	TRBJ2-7	ASNGANSYEQY
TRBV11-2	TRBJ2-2	ASSFRTGELF
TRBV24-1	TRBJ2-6	ATSDPISGANVLT
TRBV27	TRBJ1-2	ASSLSTGRRYT
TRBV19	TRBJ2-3	ASSIRGDSEGADTQY
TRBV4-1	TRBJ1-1	ASSQVRQGALEAF
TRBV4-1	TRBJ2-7	ASSQEGGGSGEQY
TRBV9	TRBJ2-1	ASSVSGAGGNNEQF
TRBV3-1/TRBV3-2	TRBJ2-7	ASGVAADSYEQY
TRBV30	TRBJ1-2	AWSVREGFYGYT
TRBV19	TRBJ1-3	ASSIQRNTIY
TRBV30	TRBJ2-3	AWRGSSGATDTQY
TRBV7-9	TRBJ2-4	ASSPPGDSGLAKNIQY
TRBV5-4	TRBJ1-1	ASSFAGGTEAF
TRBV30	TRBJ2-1	AWSDDSSYNEQF
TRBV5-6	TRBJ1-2	ASSLGPGMNYGYT
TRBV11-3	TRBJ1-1	ASSLGQGNTEAF
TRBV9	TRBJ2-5	ASSPRRLQETQY
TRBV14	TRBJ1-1	ASSQTRGYTEAF
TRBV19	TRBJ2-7	ASSPHRQGRVYEQY
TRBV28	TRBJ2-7	ASSLPLAGVTYEQY
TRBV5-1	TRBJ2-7	ASSYSGTGGNEQY
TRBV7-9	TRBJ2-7	ASSQRTTEQY
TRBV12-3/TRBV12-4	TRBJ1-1	ASSRGRTEAF
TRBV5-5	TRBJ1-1	ASSVPRTLGTEAF
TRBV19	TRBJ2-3	ASSMWEADTQY